This entry lists 28 T cell receptor beta chains sequenced from one sample in a study of post-analysis software for immune sequencing data (dated by TCRdb to the mid-2010s). Overall results and qualifications from the work: Significantly higher frequencies in patients than in controls were found for a few TRBV segments, including TRBV5-6, TRBV5-1 and TRBV20-1.

The receptor library was made with PCR. Sequencing took place on an Illumina HiSeq 2500. To reduce PCR and sequencing biases, unique molecular identifiers were built into the TCR beta cDNA libraries. Clones were called with MiXCR by TCRdb after fastp trimmed the public reads at Q25, and only in-frame beta chains were retained. For every CDR3 protein sequence, its rows merge into one entry that carries the most common genes and DNA. Recorded for this sample are 350,000 to 450,000 distinct CDR3 sequences; around 33% of them occurred a single time. Together, the top ten hold over 10% of the sample. Their specific antigens are unknown. The sequencing sample was made of blood. These TCRs come from a girl aged 10 to 17 with multiple sclerosis.

This clonotype was observed many times. J is TRBJ2-5 and V is TRBV7-2, with 9 bases that match TRBD1. Germline CDR1 reads SGHTA; CDR2 reads FQGNSA. V shed 5 bases and J 5 bases; nucleotides not matched to a gene: 3. This CDR3 has 13 amino acids. DNA for the CDR3: TGTGCCAGCAGCGGACAGGGGAAGGAGACCCAGTACTTC. Translating gives CASSGQGKETQYF.

The genes are TRBV27 and TRBJ1-2; 9 bases are shared with TRBD1. Germline lookup yields CDR1 MNHEY and CDR2 SMNVEV (reference sequence). This CDR3 contains 14 residues. The V gene end was trimmed by 8 bases and the J gene end by 11 bases; junction bases not matched to a gene: 15. The CDR3 region is CASWTWTGAPGYTF. The CDR3 coding sequence is TGTGCCAGCTGGACCTGGACAGGGGCACCAGGGTACACCTTC.

This clonotype occurred many times. V is TRBV4-3 and J is TRBJ2-1; D remains unclear. Germline V gene lookup returns CDR1 LGHNA and CDR2 YSLEER. V lost 0 bases and J lost 6, with 6 bases in between. The CDR3 runs 13 residues. The CDR3 DNA is TGCGCCAGCAGCCAAGATTTCGGCAATGAGCAGTTCTTC. It is translated as CASSQDFGNEQFF.

The chain is built from TRBV7-9 and TRBJ2-1; D is ambiguous. The CDR3 is 12 amino acids. Trimming removed 1 base from V and 10 bases from J, with 8 bases in between. Germline V lookup: CDR1 SEHNR, CDR2 FQNEAQ (reference sequence). The CDR3 coding sequence is TGTGCCAGCAGCTTAGGTGAGAGGGAGCAGTTCTTC. Amino acid sequence: CASSLGEREQFF.

This clonotype was recorded a few times. This chain joins TRBV5-1 and TRBJ2-1; D call uncertain. The length of the CDR3 is 17 residues. Deletions cut 5 bases from V and 5 bases from J, with 23 bases between. In germline, CDR1 is SGHRS, CDR2 YFSETQ. The CDR3 protein is CASRLGARAGDHNEQFF. The CDR3 DNA reads as TGCGCCAGCAGACTCGGTGCTAGGGCTGGAGATCACAATGAGCAGTTCTTC.

V is TRBV3-1 and J is TRBJ2-3, with D perhaps matching TRBD2 (6 bases). The CDR3 runs to 15 residues. In germline, CDR1 is LGHDT, CDR2 YNNKEL (reference sequence). The V and J ends lost 5 bases and 0 bases respectively, with 12 bases between them. The CDR3 is CASSSPSGSTDTQYF. In nucleotides, the CDR3 is TGTGCCAGCAGCTCCCCCAGCGGGAGCACAGATACGCAGTATTTT.

This clonotype appeared a few times. The genes are TRBV7-4 and TRBJ1-5, with no clear D. CDR1 is SGHVT, CDR2 SQSDAQ, per germline. V gave up 6 bases and J gave up 3 bases, with 18 bases separating them. The CDR3 sequence is 16 residues long. DNA of the CDR3: TGTGCCAGCAGATTTCTCCCAGGTGGGCACAATCAGCCCCAGCATTTT. It codes for CASRFLPGGHNQPQHF. The entire variable domain, with the rest obtained from reference TRBV7-4 and TRBJ1-5, is as follows: GAGVSQSPRYKVAKRGRDVALRCDSISGHVTLYWYRQTLGQGSEVLTYSQSDAQRDKSGRPSGRFSAERPERSVSTLKIQRTEQGDSAVYLCASRFLPGGHNQPQHFGDGTRLSIL.

A remark on this clonotype: At one of its ends the junction is not consistent with the germline gene, which may arise from a read error. The V gene is TRBV2, the J gene TRBJ2-5; no definite D call. The germline V gene has CDR1 SNHLY and CDR2 FYNNEI. The CDR3 length is 13 residues. This chain's CDR3 is CASTPQEQEAQYF. The DNA of the CDR3 is TGTGCCAGCACCCCTCAGGAGCAAGAGGCCCAGTACTTC.

The V gene is TRBV12-3 or TRBV12-4, the J gene TRBJ2-1, with D tentatively TRBD1 (6 bases). The length of the CDR3 is 14 residues. Trimming took off 4 bases at V and 7 bases at J, with 14 bases between the two ends. The CDR3 DNA reads as TGTGCCAGCAGTTATGTACAGGGTAGTAATGAGCAGTTCTTC. Residues: CASSYVQGSNEQFF.

There are many counts of this clonotype. This chain joins TRBV14 and TRBJ2-7, with TRBD1 identical over 10 bases. CDR1 is SGHDN, CDR2 FVKESK, per germline. The V segment lost 4 bases and the J segment 4 bases; nucleotides outside the gene matches: 7. The CDR3 sequence is 15 residues long. This CDR3 is CASSPRQGALYEQYF. CDR3 bases: TGTGCCAGCAGCCCAAGACAGGGGGCCTTGTACGAGCAGTACTTC.

CDR3 protein: CASSQVDMGFVSGNTIYF. Here the CDR3 DNA reads TGCGCCAGCAGCCAAGTTGATATGGGTTTTGTTTCTGGAAACACCATATATTTT. This chain connects TRBV4-1 to TRBJ1-3; D is unresolved. V dropped 1 base and J dropped 1 base, with 17 bases sitting between them. CDR3 size: 18 residues. Germline V gene data show CDR1 as MGHRA and CDR2 as YSYEKL.

The chain links TRBV25-1 to TRBJ1-4, with a possible D match to TRBD1 (5 bases). Germline assignment: CDR1 MGHDK and CDR2 SYGVNS. Trimming stripped 2 bases from V and 7 bases from J, with 14 bases between. The CDR3 extends over 15 amino acids. In DNA, the CDR3 is TGTGCCAGCAGTGAACCGGGACTCCCGGTTGAAAAACTGTTTTTT. It encodes CASSEPGLPVEKLFF.

With respect to this clonotype: One end of the junction varies from germline; a read error may be responsible. The chain carries TRBV20-1 and TRBJ2-1; weak D call: TRBD2 (6 bases). CDR1 is DFQATT, CDR2 SNEGSKA, per germline (reference sequence). This CDR3 is built from 13 residues. The CDR3 DNA sequence: TGCAGTGCCCCCGGGAGCTCCTACAGTGAGCAGTTCTTC. Its translation is CSAPGSSYSEQFF.

This rearrangement joins TRBV7-2 to TRBJ2-5, with D possibly being TRBD1 or TRBD2 (6 bases each). V gave up 3 bases and J gave up 3 bases, with 14 bases separating them. The CDR3 length is 15 residues. Per germline, CDR1 SGHTA and CDR2 FQGNSA. CDR3 coding DNA: TGTGCCAGCAGCTTGGGGGGAAGGGGGGAAGAGACCCAGTACTTC. Its protein product is CASSLGGRGEETQYF.

This chain joins TRBV5-1 and TRBJ1-2, with 8 bases lining up with TRBD1. J gave up 2 bases and V 5 bases, and 8 bases lay outside the gene matches. Germline CDR1 is SGHRS and CDR2 is YFSETQ. The CDR3 totals 15 residues. CDR3 loop: CASRGTGAPNYGYTF. CDR3 sequence (DNA): TGCGCCAGCAGGGGGACAGGCGCCCCAAACTATGGCTACACCTTC. The variable domain in full, completed from reference TRBV5-1 and TRBJ1-2, reads KAGVTQTPRYLIKTRGQQVTLSCSPISGHRSVSWYQQTPGQGLQFLFEYFSETQRNKGNFPGRFSGRQFSNSRSEMNVSTLELGDSALYLCASRGTGAPNYGYTFGSGTRLTVV.

This clonotype was detected a few times. The CDR3 protein is CASSLETGNIQYF. CDR3 sequence (DNA): TGTGCCAGCAGCTTAGAAACGGGAAACATTCAGTACTTC. The V gene is TRBV11-3, the J gene TRBJ2-7, with D uncertain. The J call may be in error: the DNA end matches TRBJ2-4 better. This CDR3 has 13 residues. Germline lookup yields CDR1 SGHNT and CDR2 YENEEA.

This clonotype was seen once. The chain uses TRBV7-2 and TRBJ2-1, with 12 bases matching TRBD1. The J segment lost 8 bases and the V segment lost 5 bases, leaving 7 bases of the junction unmatched. The CDR3 is 15 amino acids. Per the germline V gene, CDR1 is SGHTA and CDR2 is FQGNSA. CDR3 in amino acids: CASSRDRGLWYEQFF. The DNA for the CDR3 is TGTGCCAGCAGCAGGGACAGGGGGCTATGGTATGAGCAGTTCTTC. Supplemented by reference TRBV7-2 and TRBJ2-1, the full variable domain reads GAGVSQSPSNKVTEKGKDVELRCDPISGHTALYWYRQSLGQGLEFLIYFQGNSAPDKSGLPSDRFSAERTGGSVSTLTIQRTQQEDSAVYLCASSRDRGLWYEQFFGPGTRLTVL.

J is TRBJ2-7 and V is TRBV5-1; 9 positions match TRBD2. V dropped 0 bases and J dropped 4; count of bases not matched to a gene: 2. The CDR3 has 14 amino acids. Germline CDR1 SGHRS, CDR2 YFSETQ. DNA for the CDR3: TGCGCCAGCAGCTTGGGCGGGGGGGAATACGAGCAGTACTTC. It encodes CASSLGGGEYEQYF.

The chain employs TRBV7-2 and TRBJ2-1, with D unresolved. Germline V gives CDR1 SGHTA, CDR2 FQGNSA. Trimming cost V 4 bases and J 0 bases, with 10 bases left between them. The CDR3 extends over 15 amino acids. The CDR3 DNA reads as TGTGCCAGCAGCTCCTCAATGAGCTCCTACAATGAGCAGTTCTTC. Its translation is CASSSSMSSYNEQFF.

Of note for this clonotype: One junction end does not reproduce the germline sequence, and a read error may be involved. The chain employs TRBV29-1 and TRBJ1-5, with TRBD1 identical over 9 bases. The CDR3 consists of 15 residues. Germline CDR1 SQVTM, CDR2 ANQGSEA. CDR3: CSVTSGQGYNQPQHF. Here the CDR3 DNA reads TGTAGCGTTACCTCGGGACAGGGTTATAATCAGCCCCAGCATTTT.

This clonotype was counted ten times or more. The V and J genes are TRBV20-1 and TRBJ2-5; D unclear. V lost 6 bases, J lost 3 bases, and 11 bases lay in between. From germline, CDR1 is DFQATT and CDR2 SNEGSKA (reference sequence). The CDR3 loop spans 12 amino acids. This CDR3 is CSAPRIEETQYF. The CDR3 DNA follows: TGCAGTGCCCCTAGGATTGAAGAGACCCAGTACTTC.

This clonotype was recorded only once. The gene calls are TRBV27 and TRBJ2-2; 8 nucleotides align to TRBD2. This CDR3 comprises 18 residues. V lost 5 bases to trimming and J lost 5 bases; unmatched junction nucleotides: 16. In germline, CDR1 is MNHEY, CDR2 SMNVEV (reference sequence). The CDR3 loop is CASSLAPGAGARTGELFF. CDR3 DNA: TGTGCCAGCAGTCTAGCCCCAGGAGCGGGGGCCCGGACCGGGGAGCTGTTTTTT.

This clonotype has only a few counts. The rearrangement joins TRBV9 to TRBJ2-5; TRBD2 agrees at 12 bases. V gave up 0 bases and J gave up 2 bases; unmatched junction bases: 5. CDR3 length: 17 amino acids. CDR1 and CDR2 (germline): SGDLS, YYNGEE. The CDR3 sequence: CASSVGLAGGTQETQYF. The CDR3 DNA reads TGTGCCAGCAGCGTAGGCCTAGCGGGGGGGACTCAAGAGACCCAGTACTTC.

The chain uses TRBV29-1 and TRBJ1-5, with a tentative D call TRBD1 (5 bases). The CDR3 has 14 residues. Trimming stripped 3 bases from V and 4 bases from J, with 13 bases between. Germline CDR1 and CDR2: SQVTM and ANQGSEA. CDR3 in DNA: TGCAGCGTTGAGGGGGAGGAGGAGAATCAGCCCCAGCATTTT. This encodes CSVEGEEENQPQHF.

This chain joins TRBV5-1 and TRBJ2-3, with a tentative D call TRBD2 (5 bases). V gave up 5 bases and J gave up 4 bases, with 14 bases separating them. CDR3 size: 14 residues. The germline V gene has CDR1 SGHRS and CDR2 YFSETQ. The CDR3 sequence is CASRITGYADTQYF. The CDR3, as DNA: TGCGCCAGCAGAATTACGGGGTATGCAGATACGCAGTATTTT. The entire variable domain, with the rest obtained from reference TRBV5-1 and TRBJ2-3, is as follows: KAGVTQTPRYLIKTRGQQVTLSCSPISGHRSVSWYQQTPGQGLQFLFEYFSETQRNKGNFPGRFSGRQFSNSRSEMNVSTLELGDSALYLCASRITGYADTQYFGPGTRLTVL.

The chain combines TRBV20-1 with TRBJ2-1; 11 bases fit TRBD2. The trim removed 2 bases at V and 9 bases at J, leaving 6 bases unmatched. CDR3 length: 14 residues. Per the germline V gene, CDR1 is DFQATT and CDR2 is SNEGSKA (reference sequence). This CDR3 reads CSARLAGGSREQFF. In DNA form, the CDR3 reads TGCAGTGCTAGACTAGCGGGGGGTAGTCGTGAGCAGTTCTTC.

The V call is TRBV13, the J call TRBJ1-2; D is ambiguous. V dropped 2 bases and J dropped 8 bases, with 9 bases sitting between them. The germline V gene encodes CDR1 PRHDT and CDR2 FYEKMQ (reference sequence). The CDR3 is made up of 12 amino acids. CDR3 in DNA: TGTGCCAGCAGCTTAAAAGGGTTCGGCTACACCTTC. Its translation is CASSLKGFGYTF.

This clonotype has more than one count but fewer than ten. This chain links TRBV4-2 with TRBJ2-3; D may be TRBD1 or TRBD2 (5 bases each). Germline CDR1 and CDR2: LGHNA and YNFKEQ. Trimming removed 0 bases at V and 4 bases at J, with 8 bases between. This CDR3 spans 14 amino acids. This CDR3 is CASSQEGTPDTQYF. CDR3 nucleotides: TGTGCCAGCAGCCAAGAAGGGACCCCAGATACGCAGTATTTT.